Listed here are 25 T cell receptor beta chains from one sample, sequenced in a study of shared clonotypes between healthy human individuals. The data were produced by immunoSEQ multiplex PCR, yet TCRdb's version contains in-frame clones alone and is incomplete. The repertoire holds 2 million to 2.5 million clones, with 95% as singletons. The sample consisted of naive CD4+ T cells sorted from blood. Subset indicated: CD45RA+ positively selected. The receptors here all came from a man aged 18 to 29 in good health.

A note on this clone: The same CDR3 also results from other DNA sequences found in this sample. The V gene is TRBV11-2, the J gene TRBJ1-5; a possible D gene is TRBD1 (5 bases). Looked up from germline, CDR1 is SGHAT and CDR2 is FQNNGV. V was trimmed by 3 bases and J by 0 bases, leaving 6 bases between them. The CDR3 runs to 14 residues. CDR3 sequence reads: CASSLTDSNQPQHF. Here the CDR3 DNA reads TGTGCCAGCAGCTTGACAGATAGCAATCAGCCCCAGCATTTT.

The rearrangement links TRBV7-9 to TRBJ1-5, with 8 bases lining up with TRBD1. Per germline, CDR1 SEHNR and CDR2 FQNEAQ (reference sequence). The CDR3 runs 15 residues. Trimming took 5 bases from V and 3 from J; bases not matched to a gene: 6. In DNA, the CDR3 is TGTGCCAGCAGCCCCCAGGGGGCGGACAATCAGCCCCAGCATTTT. It is translated as CASSPQGADNQPQHF.

V and J are TRBV4-1 and TRBJ2-7; D remains ambiguous. Trimming took 1 base from V and 2 from J, leaving 12 bases between them. Germline V lookup: CDR1 MGHRA, CDR2 YSYEKL. This CDR3 contains 15 residues. CDR3 residues: CASSQGTQNTYEQYF. The CDR3 coding sequence is TGCGCCAGCAGCCAAGGGACCCAGAACACCTACGAGCAGTACTTC.

The DNA for the CDR3 is TGTGCCAGCAGTTCTGGGACTAGCGGGATAAGGCAGTACTTC. Translation: CASSSGTSGIRQYF. The chain links TRBV5-4 to TRBJ2-7; 13 bases are a match to TRBD2. Germline V gene sequence: CDR1 SGHNT, CDR2 YYREEE (reference sequence). V gave up 5 bases and J gave up 9 bases; unmatched junction bases: 8. This CDR3 has 14 amino acids.

This clone was observed a single time. V gene TRBV2 combines with J gene TRBJ1-1; 8 positions match TRBD1. The V gene's germline CDR1 is SNHLY and CDR2 FYNNEI. The CDR3 consists of 14 residues. Trimming cost V 6 bases and J 11 bases; bases outside gene matches: 14. The DNA for the CDR3 is TGTGCCAGCAGCGGAACGGACAGGGCTTATTCGGCTTTCTTT. This gives the protein CASSGTDRAYSAFF.

This sequence joins TRBV7-9 and TRBJ1-2, with TRBD1 identical over 8 bases. V was pared by 5 bases and J by 6 bases, with 17 bases of the junction left unmatched. The CDR3 is made up of 17 amino acids. Looked up from germline, CDR1 is SEHNR and CDR2 is FQNEAQ (reference sequence). In nucleotides, the CDR3 is TGTGCCAGCAGCCCCACCGGACAGGGAGTTATACCCGATGGCTACACCTTC. This sequence encodes CASSPTGQGVIPDGYTF.

The rearrangement uses TRBV2 and TRBJ2-7; 9 nucleotides line up with TRBD2. The V gene end was trimmed by 3 bases and the J gene end by 8 bases; junction bases not matched to a gene: 8. Looked up from germline, CDR1 is SNHLY and CDR2 is FYNNEI. The CDR3 consists of 14 residues. The CDR3 region has the DNA TGTGCCAGCAGTGACCCTAGCGGGAATAGTAAGCAGTACTTC. It encodes CASSDPSGNSKQYF. Supplemented by reference TRBV2 and TRBJ2-7, the full variable domain reads EPEVTQTPSHQVTQMGQEVILRCVPISNHLYFYWYRQILGQKVEFLVSFYNNEISEKSEIFDDQFSVERPDGSNFTLKIRSTKLEDSAMYFCASSDPSGNSKQYFGPGTRLTVT.

The J gene is TRBJ2-1, the V gene TRBV7-2; D tentatively fits TRBD1 or TRBD2 (6 bases each). The V end lost 6 bases, the J end lost 0 bases, and 21 bases lay between the germline ends. The CDR3 is 18 residues long. Germline CDR1 reads SGHTA; CDR2 reads FQGNSA. CDR3 bases: TGTGCCAGCAGTATTAAATGTCCGGGGGCCAACTCCTACAATGAGCAGTTCTTC. This codes for CASSIKCPGANSYNEQFF.

The rearrangement uses TRBV11-2 and TRBJ1-6; D possibly corresponds to TRBD1 (5 bases). Germline CDR1 is SGHAT and CDR2 is FQNNGV. The CDR3 spans 15 residues. Trimming took 1 base from V and 7 from J, leaving 11 bases between them. Here the CDR3 DNA reads TGTGCCAGCAGCTTAGTTGGGGGAAACAATTCACCCCTCCACTTT. Encoded protein: CASSLVGGNNSPLHF.

The genes are TRBV18 and TRBJ2-6; 12 bases match TRBD1. The V and J ends lost 6 bases and 0 bases, in that order; junction bases with no gene match: 6. The germline gives CDR1 KGHSH, CDR2 LQKENI. This CDR3 comprises 18 residues. The CDR3 region is CASSRGQGAISGANVLTF. CDR3 in DNA: TGTGCCAGCTCCCGGGGACAGGGGGCGATCTCTGGGGCCAACGTCCTGACTTTC.

The chain employs TRBV28 and TRBJ2-3, with 8 bases aligning to TRBD2. V was clipped by 10 bases and J by 3 bases; unmatched bases: 6. Germline V CDR1 and CDR2: MDHEN, SYDVKM. The CDR3 is 13 residues long. The CDR3: CAIQRGGTDTQYF. The CDR3 DNA sequence: TGTGCCATTCAACGGGGGGGAACAGATACGCAGTATTTT.

The rearrangement links TRBV9 to TRBJ2-1; 9 bases match TRBD2. Unmatched junction bases numbered 5, after V lost 0 bases and J lost 4 bases. Germline CDR1 SGDLS, CDR2 YYNGEE. The CDR3 contains 16 residues. The CDR3 here is CASSVGAGGGYNEQFF. CDR3 nucleotides: TGTGCCAGCAGCGTAGGGGCGGGAGGGGGTTACAATGAGCAGTTCTTC. The complete variable domain, with remaining parts taken from reference TRBV9 and TRBJ2-1, reads DSGVTQTPKHLITATGQRVTLRCSPRSGDLSVYWYQQSLDQGLQFLIQYYNGEERAKGNILERFSAQQFPDLHSELNLSSLELGDSALYFCASSVGAGGGYNEQFFGPGTRLTVL.

Written as DNA, the CDR3 is TGTGCCTGGGACTCAGGGGGGAAGATGAACACTGAAGCTTTCTTT. It yields the protein CAWDSGGKMNTEAFF. This chain connects TRBV30 to TRBJ1-1; the match to TRBD1 covers 7 bases. This CDR3 has 15 residues. Unmatched junction bases numbered 9, after V lost 5 bases and J lost 0 bases. The germline gives CDR1 GTSNPN, CDR2 SVGIG (reference sequence).

The chain has TRBV9 and TRBJ2-3, with D possibly matching TRBD2 (6 bases). The CDR3 contains 16 residues. Germline V gene data show CDR1 as SGDLS and CDR2 as YYNGEE. The germline V and J ends were trimmed by 0 bases and 0 bases, with 11 bases remaining between them. As DNA, the CDR3 is TGTGCCAGCAGCGTAGGGGCTAGCGAGAGCACAGATACGCAGTATTTT. This gives the protein CASSVGASESTDTQYF.

This clone was seen only once. The chain combines TRBV7-9 with TRBJ2-2; TRBD2 might be the D (6 bases). V lost 5 bases and J 3 bases, leaving 16 bases between the germline ends. The germline gives CDR1 SEHNR, CDR2 FQNEAQ (reference sequence). The CDR3 contains 16 residues. Written as DNA, the CDR3 is TGTGCCAGCAGCCCGTGGAGGGGCTCACACACCGGGGAGCTGTTTTTT. Its protein is CASSPWRGSHTGELFF.

For the CDR3, the DNA is TGTGCCTGGTCCCAGGGGGGGGCCCTGGCTGGGGCCAACGTCCTGACTTTC. It translates to CAWSQGGALAGANVLTF. The V gene is TRBV30, the J gene TRBJ2-6, with D possibly called TRBD1 or TRBD2 (7 bases each). V gave up 5 bases and J gave up 2 bases, with 19 bases separating them. CDR1 and CDR2 from the germline V gene are GTSNPN and SVGIG (reference sequence). The CDR3 is 17 residues long.

This chain connects TRBV9 to TRBJ2-5; no clear D. The CDR3 runs 15 residues. CDR1 is SGDLS and CDR2 is YYNGEE in the germline V gene. Trimming pared 4 bases from V and 2 bases from J, leaving 15 bases between. In nucleotides, the CDR3 is TGTGCCAGCAGCACCCGAGACGGATTACAAGAGACCCAGTACTTC. Protein product: CASSTRDGLQETQYF.

The chain carries TRBV7-9 and TRBJ1-2; 7 bases are a match to TRBD1. The CDR3 runs to 11 residues. Germline CDR1 is SEHNR and CDR2 is FQNEAQ (reference sequence). Trimming at V came to 5 bases and at J to 8 bases, leaving 2 bases not matched to a gene. CDR3: CASSPGQGYTF. In nucleotides, the CDR3 is TGTGCCAGCAGCCCGGGACAGGGCTACACCTTC.

The rearrangement links TRBV27 to TRBJ2-1; 11 nucleotides line up with TRBD2. This CDR3 is 15 amino acids long. Trimming removed 7 bases from V and 6 bases from J; junction bases left unmatched: 8. CDR1 is MNHEY, CDR2 SMNVEV, per germline (reference sequence). The CDR3 sequence: CASTDTGLAGNEQFF. In DNA, the CDR3 is TGTGCCAGCACCGATACCGGACTAGCGGGCAATGAGCAGTTCTTC.

This sequence joins TRBV7-9 and TRBJ1-2; TRBD1 is a possible D gene (5 bases). CDR3 length equals 14 residues. The V end lost 1 base, the J end lost 7 bases, and 13 bases lay between the germline ends. Germline V CDR1 and CDR2: SEHNR, FQNEAQ (reference sequence). The DNA of the CDR3 is TGTGCCAGCAGCTTAGAGGGCAGGGCTCTTGGCTACACCTTC. It yields the protein CASSLEGRALGYTF.

This chain joins TRBV6-5 and TRBJ1-3, with D possibly matching TRBD1 (6 bases). The germline CDR1 and CDR2 sequences are MNHEY and SVGAGI. The CDR3 spans 12 residues. V dropped 10 bases and J dropped 8 bases, with 15 bases sitting between them. DNA of the CDR3: TGTGCCACCTTCTCATCAGGGGACACCATATATTTT. It codes for CATFSSGDTIYF.

The J gene is TRBJ1-1, the V gene TRBV20-1, with a tentative D call TRBD1 (5 bases). Germline V gene sequence: CDR1 DFQATT, CDR2 SNEGSKA (reference sequence). V lost 6 bases and J 10 bases, leaving 12 bases between the germline ends. The CDR3 is 10 residues long. The CDR3 reads CSAVRVGAFF. The CDR3 DNA follows: TGCAGTGCGGTCAGGGTAGGAGCTTTCTTT.

The rearrangement links TRBV11-2 to TRBJ1-2; no definite D call. This CDR3 has 13 amino acids. V shed 1 base and J shed 2 bases, with 5 bases lying between them. CDR1 is SGHAT, CDR2 FQNNGV, per germline. The CDR3 DNA reads as TGTGCCAGCAGCTTAGTCACCAACTATGGCTACACCTTC. It codes for CASSLVTNYGYTF.

The rearrangement uses TRBV11-2 and TRBJ1-4; no clear D gene. Germline V gene lookup returns CDR1 SGHAT and CDR2 FQNNGV. The CDR3 has 14 residues. Trimming stripped 2 bases from V and 0 bases from J, with 4 bases between. CDR3 DNA sequence: TGTGCCAGCAGCTTAACCCCAACTAATGAAAAACTGTTTTTT. Residues: CASSLTPTNEKLFF.

The chain has TRBV10-3 and TRBJ2-7; 11 nucleotides agree with TRBD1. Trimming removed 7 bases from V and 4 bases from J; junction bases left unmatched: 6. Per the germline V gene, CDR1 is ENHRY and CDR2 is SYGVKD. The CDR3 runs to 14 residues. The CDR3 sequence is CAITRGTGGYEQYF. Written as DNA, the CDR3 is TGTGCCATCACCCGCGGGACAGGGGGTTACGAGCAGTACTTC.